The clone carrying this T cell receptor (beta chain) was detected once. The antigen is unknown. The CDR3 spans 13 residues. The V gene's germline CDR1 is SGHRS and CDR2 YFSETQ. Trimming removed 0 bases at V and 6 bases at J, with 9 bases between. The record originates from a study of shared clonotypes between healthy human individuals. Overall study: A couple of female and three male donors aged 18 to 49 were enrolled. Whole-study findings and limits: In contrast to clonotypes shared by all four donors, non-shared clonotypes had lower generation probabilities.

Per the study methods: Junction-only sequences without quality scores came from ImmunoSEQ, so filtering differed. Sequencing used immunoSEQ multiplex PCR; TCRdb keeps in-frame clones, though not all of them. The DNA was the basis for D and trimming; V, J and clone size are from that table. Of some 2.3 million clones listed, more than 85% are singletons. This receptor was taken from a man between 18 and 29 years old in good health. Some clones in this sample may be carry-over from other donors' samples. Sequenced sample: naive CD4+ T cells from PBMCs. Subset reported: CD45RA+ positively selected. The gene calls are TRBV5-1 and TRBJ1-2; D is ambiguous. The CDR3 DNA follows: TGCGCCAGCAGCTTGGTAGGGCTGAATGGCTACACCTTC. Its translation is CASSLVGLNGYTF.